This T cell receptor beta chain was captured in a study of molecular identifiers for immune sequencing clone quantification. This clonotype was counted at least ten times. TCRdb redid the calling of the PCR reads with MiXCR, one entry per CDR3 protein. The data contain around 460,000 distinct CDR3 sequences, roughly 26% of them singletons. Germline CDR1 is SGHRS and CDR2 is YFSETQ. With 0 bases removed from V and 2 bases from J, the gap between germline ends came to 9 bases. CDR3 length equals 14 residues. Sample: naive CD8+ T cells from blood, with Jurkat cell RNA spiked in. Noted subset: FACS-sorted CD8+CD4-CCR7+CD45RA+ naive T cells. The source of this sequence is a human donor in good health. Some libraries in this study had Jurkat cell RNA spiked in. The chain combines TRBV5-1 with TRBJ2-7; no clear D. The CDR3 loop reads CASSLDTPAYEQYF. DNA for the CDR3: TGCGCCAGCAGCTTGGACACACCGGCCTACGAGCAGTACTTC. The full variable domain, rest sourced from reference TRBV5-1 and TRBJ2-7, is KAGVTQTPRYLIKTRGQQVTLSCSPISGHRSVSWYQQTPGQGLQFLFEYFSETQRNKGNFPGRFSGRQFSNSRSEMNVSTLELGDSALYLCASSLDTPAYEQYFGPGTRLTVT.